These 31 T cell receptor beta chains came from one sample sequenced in a study of cytomegalovirus exposure and HLA in healthy donors. PCR was performed using 60 Vbeta and 13 Jbeta primers. Using immunoSEQ multiplex PCR, the repertoire was profiled, and TCRdb retains in-frame clones only, with some absent. Here the sample spans approximately 190,000 clones, about 70% being singletons. Sequencing was done on a sample of PBMCs. The origin of the receptors is a woman aged 25 to 39 in good health and CMV-seronegative.

This chain links TRBV7-8 with TRBJ1-5; a weak D match, TRBD1 (6 bases). This CDR3 comprises 13 residues. Trimming took off 5 bases at V and 5 bases at J, with 10 bases between the two ends. Germline V gene lookup returns CDR1 SGHVS and CDR2 FQNEAQ. Here the CDR3 reads CASSIDRHQPQHF. The DNA of the CDR3 is TGTGCCAGCAGCATCGACAGGCATCAGCCCCAGCATTTT.

The chain links TRBV6-5 to TRBJ2-1, with 7 bases lining up with TRBD2. CDR3 length: 11 amino acids. Per germline, CDR1 MNHEY and CDR2 SVGAGI. V dropped 7 bases and J dropped 8; count of bases not matched to a gene: 2. CDR3 coding DNA: TGTGCCAGCAAGGCGGGAGATGAGCAGTTCTTC. Protein sequence: CASKAGDEQFF.

The chain has TRBV18 and TRBJ1-1; TRBD1 aligns across 7 bases. The CDR3 has 16 amino acids. The J segment lost 1 base and the V segment lost 4 bases, leaving 9 bases of the junction unmatched. Germline CDR1 reads KGHSH; CDR2 reads LQKENI. This chain's CDR3 is CASSRAQGRSNTEAFF. The DNA for the CDR3 is TGTGCCAGCTCACGAGCACAGGGGCGGTCGAACACTGAAGCTTTCTTT.

This clone appeared a few times. This chain joins TRBV7-2 and TRBJ1-5; no definite D call. CDR3 length: 15 amino acids. V was trimmed by 6 bases and J by 3 bases, leaving 15 bases between them. Germline assignment: CDR1 SGHTA and CDR2 FQGNSA. The CDR3, as DNA: TGTGCCAGCAGGCCCGACGGCAGACACAATCAGCCCCAGCATTTT. This gives the protein CASRPDGRHNQPQHF.

The V call is TRBV5-8, the J call TRBJ1-1; 9 positions match TRBD1. The CDR3 has 14 amino acids. The ends lost 0 bases at V and 5 bases at J; junction bases unmatched: 2. Germline loops: CDR1 SGHTS, CDR2 YDEGEE. Here the CDR3 reads CASSLDRGLTEAFF. The DNA of the CDR3 is TGTGCCAGCAGCTTGGACAGGGGGCTGACTGAAGCTTTCTTT.

The chain combines TRBV19 with TRBJ2-1, with 8 nucleotides matching TRBD2. Germline CDR1 and CDR2: LNHDA and SQIVND (reference sequence). V lost 2 bases and J lost 5; bases outside the gene matches: 5. The CDR3 is 15 amino acids. In DNA, the CDR3 is TGTGCCAGTAGTATAACGGGAGGGCCTAACAATGAGCAGTTCTTC. Its translation: CASSITGGPNNEQFF.

The table lists this clone with a few counts. The genes are TRBV27 and TRBJ1-4; D gene uncertain. This CDR3 region has 13 residues. The germline V gene has CDR1 MNHEY and CDR2 SMNVEV (reference sequence). Between the trimmed V and J ends, which lost 6 bases and 5 bases, there was a span of 10 bases. The CDR3 spells CASSLVFNEKLFF. DNA for the CDR3: TGTGCCAGCAGCCTCGTTTTCAATGAAAAACTGTTTTTT. The full variable domain, rest sourced from reference TRBV27 and TRBJ1-4, is EAQVTQNPRYLITVTGKKLTVTCSQNMNHEYMSWYRQDPGLGLRQIYYSMNVEVTDKGDVPEGYKVSRKEKRNFPLILESPSPNQTSLYFCASSLVFNEKLFFGSGTQLSVL.

V usage is TRBV7-9 and J usage is TRBJ2-1; the match to TRBD2 covers 13 bases. Germline V lookup: CDR1 SEHNR, CDR2 FQNEAQ (reference sequence). V trimming: 2 bases; J trimming: 7 bases; junction bases outside the gene matches: 5. The CDR3 totals 16 residues. The CDR3 sequence: CASSLTSGGAGNEQFF. The CDR3 region has the DNA TGTGCCAGCAGCTTAACTAGCGGGGGGGCCGGAAATGAGCAGTTCTTC.

CDR3 sequence reads: CASSYLAGGPHEQFF. CDR3 nucleotides: TGTGCCAGCAGTTATCTAGCGGGAGGGCCACATGAGCAGTTCTTC. The J gene is TRBJ2-1, the V gene TRBV6-5; 12 bases agree with TRBD2. The V gene end was trimmed by 3 bases and the J gene end by 8 bases; junction bases not matched to a gene: 5. CDR3 length: 15 residues. CDR1 MNHEY and CDR2 SVGAGI come from the germline V gene.

The chain recombines TRBV5-4 with TRBJ1-2; 8 bases are a match to TRBD1. CDR3 length equals 13 residues. CDR1 and CDR2 (germline): SGHNT, YYREEE (reference sequence). After removal of 4 bases from V and 8 bases from J, the junction contained 7 bases not matched to a gene. Here the CDR3 DNA reads TGTGCCAGCAGCGCCCCGGACAGGGACGGCTACACCTTC. Translated, it gives CASSAPDRDGYTF.

The V call is TRBV9, the J call TRBJ1-1; 11 bases are a match to TRBD1. The ends lost 3 bases at V and 4 bases at J; junction bases unmatched: 8. Germline CDR1 reads SGDLS; CDR2 reads YYNGEE. CDR3 size: 16 residues. CDR3 region: CASSADRGRLGTEAFF. CDR3 DNA sequence: TGTGCCAGCAGCGCGGACAGGGGGCGTCTGGGCACTGAAGCTTTCTTT.

This CDR3 reads CASSEVSRNTEAFF. In DNA form, the CDR3 reads TGTGCCAGCAGTGAAGTGTCGCGGAACACTGAAGCTTTCTTT. This sequence joins TRBV2 and TRBJ1-1; D gene unclear. CDR1 and CDR2 from the germline V gene are SNHLY and FYNNEI. The V gene lost 1 base and the J gene lost 1 base, with 7 bases spanning the gap. This CDR3 region has 14 residues.

The count of this clone is one. The rearrangement links TRBV9 to TRBJ1-3; the D gene is possibly TRBD1 (6 bases). The CDR3 is made up of 15 amino acids. The germline gives CDR1 SGDLS, CDR2 YYNGEE. V dropped 4 bases and J dropped 1 base, with 12 bases sitting between them. The CDR3 reads CASSLTQGSGNTIYF. In DNA, the CDR3 is TGTGCCAGCAGCCTAACCCAGGGGTCTGGAAACACCATATATTTT.

This chain links TRBV7-9 with TRBJ1-2, with D uncertain. Germline V CDR1 and CDR2: SEHNR, FQNEAQ (reference sequence). There are 15 residues in the CDR3. Trimming left V 1 base short and J 1 base short, with 10 bases between. This CDR3 is CASSLVGYLNYGYTF. In DNA form, the CDR3 reads TGTGCCAGCAGCTTAGTCGGGTACCTTAACTATGGCTACACCTTC.

The J gene is TRBJ2-7, the V gene TRBV2; 9 nucleotides line up with TRBD1. CDR3 size: 13 residues. The germline V gene encodes CDR1 SNHLY and CDR2 FYNNEI. Losses at the gene ends were 4 bases for V and 6 bases for J; bases not matched to a gene: 4. DNA of the CDR3: TGTGCCAGCAGTGGCGGACAGGGGTCCGAGCAGTACTTC. This sequence encodes CASSGGQGSEQYF.

This clone came up once. This rearrangement joins TRBV7-2 to TRBJ2-5; perhaps TRBD1 as D (6 bases). CDR1 SGHTA and CDR2 FQGNSA come from the germline V gene. There are 16 residues in the CDR3. Trimming took off 1 base at V and 4 bases at J, with 16 bases between the two ends. This chain's CDR3 is CASSLVGRGGRETQYF. Written as DNA, the CDR3 is TGTGCCAGCAGCTTAGTGGGCAGGGGTGGTCGAGAGACCCAGTACTTC.

This clone was detected once. This sample also contains other DNA sequences that code for the same CDR3. The genes are TRBV30 and TRBJ1-2; perhaps TRBD1 as D (5 bases). The CDR3 totals 15 residues. V lost 3 bases and J 2 bases, leaving 16 bases between the germline ends. Germline V gene data show CDR1 as GTSNPN and CDR2 as SVGIG (reference sequence). The CDR3 is CAWRGAGFGNYGYTF. The CDR3 nucleotides read TGTGCCTGGAGAGGGGCAGGGTTTGGAAACTATGGCTACACCTTC.

This clone was counted only a few times. The chain has TRBV11-2 and TRBJ2-7; 12 bases line up with TRBD2. Trimming took 8 bases from V and 3 from J; bases not matched to a gene: 8. CDR1 SGHAT and CDR2 FQNNGV come from the germline V gene. The CDR3 extends over 15 amino acids. In DNA form, the CDR3 reads TGTGCCAGCCAGAAAGGACTAGCGGGGAGCTACGAGCAGTACTTC. Its translation is CASQKGLAGSYEQYF.

V is TRBV30 and J is TRBJ1-3; D not resolved. Per the germline V gene, CDR1 is GTSNPN and CDR2 is SVGIG (reference sequence). V dropped 2 bases and J dropped 0 bases, with 8 bases sitting between them. This CDR3 region has 14 residues. CDR3 nucleotide sequence: TGTGCCTGGAGTTATGACAACTCTGGAAACACCATATATTTT. Translated: CAWSYDNSGNTIYF.

The sample holds a few counts of this clone. V usage is TRBV5-1 and J usage is TRBJ2-1, with D maybe TRBD1 (6 bases). The V and J ends lost 4 bases and 0 bases respectively, with 14 bases between them. This CDR3 contains 16 residues. The germline gives CDR1 SGHRS, CDR2 YFSETQ. In DNA, the CDR3 is TGCGCCAGCAGCCTAAGACAGGTCAGCTCCTACAATGAGCAGTTCTTC. Translating it yields CASSLRQVSSYNEQFF.

The V gene is TRBV5-1, the J gene TRBJ2-1, with TRBD1 matching 7 bases. V lost 7 bases, J lost 3 bases, and 7 bases stayed unmatched. The germline V gene has CDR1 SGHRS and CDR2 YFSETQ. This CDR3 is built from 14 residues. CDR3 in DNA: TGCGCCAGCGGACAGGAACCCGACTACAATGAGCAGTTCTTC. The encoded protein is CASGQEPDYNEQFF.

The chain combines TRBV5-1 with TRBJ2-5, with 8 positions matching TRBD1. Matching the DNA end better, TRBJ2-7 makes the J call doubtful. Germline V gives CDR1 SGHRS, CDR2 YFSETQ. CDR3 length: 14 amino acids. CDR3 nucleotide sequence: TGCGCCAGCAGCTCACAGGGGGTCTCCTACGAGCAGTACTTC. It translates to CASSSQGVSYEQYF.

A few counts support this clone. The chain uses TRBV28 and TRBJ1-3; tentatively, D is TRBD1 (6 bases). Germline V lookup: CDR1 MDHEN, CDR2 SYDVKM. CDR3 length: 13 residues. V was pared by 4 bases and J by 3 bases, with 7 bases between. This CDR3 reads CASSSDSGNTIYF. DNA for the CDR3: TGTGCCAGCAGTTCGGACAGTGGAAACACCATATATTTT. Supplemented by reference TRBV28 and TRBJ1-3, the full variable domain reads DVKVTQSSRYLVKRTGEKVFLECVQDMDHENMFWYRQDPGLGLRLIYFSYDVKMKEKGDIPEGYSVSREKKERFSLILESASTNQTSMYLCASSSDSGNTIYFGEGSWLTVV.

This clone showed up just a few times. V is TRBV5-1 and J is TRBJ1-1; weak D call: TRBD1 (5 bases). CDR3 length: 13 amino acids. V was shortened by 4 bases and J by 3 bases, with 10 bases between the two germline ends. Germline V CDR1 and CDR2: SGHRS, YFSETQ. The DNA of the CDR3 is TGCGCCAGCAGCCCCCGGGGGGACACTGAAGCTTTCTTT. Its protein product is CASSPRGDTEAFF. The complete variable domain, with remaining parts taken from reference TRBV5-1 and TRBJ1-1, reads KAGVTQTPRYLIKTRGQQVTLSCSPISGHRSVSWYQQTPGQGLQFLFEYFSETQRNKGNFPGRFSGRQFSNSRSEMNVSTLELGDSALYLCASSPRGDTEAFFGQGTRLTVV.

This chain connects TRBV18 to TRBJ1-1, with D possibly TRBD1 on 6 matching bases. Trimming removed 3 bases at V and 3 bases at J, with 11 bases between. Germline V gene lookup returns CDR1 KGHSH and CDR2 LQKENI. The CDR3 contains 14 residues. CDR3 in amino acids: CASSPDRPDTEAFF. CDR3 DNA sequence: TGTGCCAGCTCACCCGACAGGCCAGACACTGAAGCTTTCTTT.

In this sample, this clone turned up once. The V and J genes are TRBV5-8 and TRBJ2-7, with TRBD1 as a possible D gene (6 bases). CDR1 is SGHTS and CDR2 is YDEGEE in the germline V gene. The CDR3 is 15 residues long. The V and J ends lost 4 bases and 4 bases respectively, with 18 bases between them. In DNA, the CDR3 is TGTGCCAGCAGCGCACAACCGGGACACGGATACGAGCAGTACTTC. Residues: CASSAQPGHGYEQYF.

J is TRBJ2-1 and V is TRBV7-6; D might be TRBD1 (6 bases). CDR3 length equals 13 residues. V gave up 5 bases and J gave up 8 bases, with 13 bases separating them. Germline V lookup: CDR1 SGHVS, CDR2 FNYEAQ. CDR3 nucleotide sequence: TGTGCCAGCAGCCCCGGGACATCGGATGAGCAGTTCTTC. Translating it yields CASSPGTSDEQFF.

The rearrangement uses TRBV7-2 and TRBJ2-2; 7 bases line up with TRBD2. The V and J ends lost 2 bases and 5 bases, in that order; junction bases with no gene match: 14. CDR3 length equals 18 residues. Germline V gene sequence: CDR1 SGHTA, CDR2 FQGNSA. CDR3 sequence reads: CASSLSMLAGARTGELFF. Written as DNA, the CDR3 is TGTGCCAGCAGCTTAAGTATGCTGGCGGGAGCCCGAACCGGGGAGCTGTTTTTT.

The chain employs TRBV6-5 and TRBJ1-6; D uncertain. V was shortened by 2 bases and J by 11 bases, with 10 bases between the two germline ends. CDR1 and CDR2 (germline): MNHEY, SVGAGI. The CDR3 spans 13 residues. In DNA, the CDR3 is TGTGCCAGCAGTTACCGGGGTAGTCCACCCCTCCACTTT. Translated, it gives CASSYRGSPPLHF.

This chain connects TRBV4-2 to TRBJ1-2, with D possibly being TRBD1 (5 bases). From germline, CDR1 is LGHNA and CDR2 YNFKEQ. This CDR3 is built from 15 residues. Trimming cost V 4 bases and J 2 bases, with 14 bases left between them. In DNA form, the CDR3 reads TGTGCCAGCAGCCTCCGCCCAGGGTTAAACTATGGCTACACCTTC. Translating gives CASSLRPGLNYGYTF.

The rearrangement links TRBV27 to TRBJ2-1, with 10 nucleotides matching TRBD2. Germline assignment: CDR1 MNHEY and CDR2 SMNVEV (reference sequence). The CDR3 spans 12 residues. V was pared by 10 bases and J by 3 bases, with 0 bases of the junction left unmatched. Written as DNA, the CDR3 is TGTGCCACTAGCGGGAGCTACAATGAGCAGTTCTTC. Protein product: CATSGSYNEQFF.